The T cell receptor (beta chain) described here comes from a study of T cell responses to AZD1222 COVID-19 vaccine. The study, taken as a whole, reports: Repertoires were sampled only after the peak T cell response. The study identified only five to seven AZD1222 recipients as seropositive at baseline. Targets within unmutated variant regions were reportedly found for nearly half of spike-specific TCRs.

On this clone itself: Its target is unknown.

Only in-frame clones appear in the TCRdb table, and some are missing; sequencing was by immunoSEQ multiplex PCR. The data contain approximately 140,000 clones, about 90% of them singletons. Germline lookup yields CDR1 KGHSH and CDR2 LQKENI. Trimming left V 0 bases short and J 0 bases short, with 9 bases between. This CDR3 has 16 amino acids. This sample comprised peripheral blood, obtained 28 days after the second AZD1222 dose. This clonotype was sampled from an adult who received the AZD1222 COVID-19 vaccine. The gene calls are TRBV18 and TRBJ1-3; D may be TRBD1 (6 bases). This CDR3 is CASSPPGGGSGNTIYF. DNA for the CDR3: TGTGCCAGCTCACCACCGGGGGGCGGCTCTGGAAACACCATATATTTT.